This entry lists 5 T cell receptor beta chains sequenced from one sample in a study of identical twins. TCRdb reprocessed the 5' RACE reads via MiXCR and lists one record per CDR3 protein. The data contain some 300,000 distinct CDR3 sequences, 10% to 15% of them singletons. The sample also formed part of further work on yellow fever vaccine responses in identical twins.

The sample was CD8+ T cells sorted from blood. These receptor sequences come from a woman younger than 35 in good health.

This clonotype has only a few counts. V is TRBV19 and J is TRBJ2-2; D call uncertain. Between the trimmed V and J ends, which lost 8 bases and 6 bases, there was a span of 7 bases. CDR1 LNHDA and CDR2 SQIVND come from the germline V gene (reference sequence). This CDR3 comprises 11 residues. For the CDR3, the DNA is TGTGCCAGTTGTGGGCCCGGGGAGCTGTTTTTT. Translated: CASCGPGELFF.

The chain recombines TRBV27 with TRBJ2-1; D unresolved. Trimming stripped 6 bases from V and 0 bases from J, with 15 bases between. The CDR3 extends over 16 amino acids. Germline loops: CDR1 MNHEY, CDR2 SMNVEV (reference sequence). The CDR3 coding sequence is TGTGCCAGCAGCCCTACCCTATTCGTCTCCTACAATGAGCAGTTCTTC. It is translated as CASSPTLFVSYNEQFF.

This clonotype has a count of ten or more. The chain employs TRBV11-2 and TRBJ2-1; tentatively, D is TRBD2 (7 bases). Germline lookup yields CDR1 SGHAT and CDR2 FQNNGV. The CDR3 sequence is 12 residues long. V was cut by 5 bases and J by 10 bases, with 12 bases left in between. CDR3 loop: CASSASGGEQFF. In DNA, the CDR3 is TGTGCCAGCAGCGCCTCGGGGGGCGAGCAGTTCTTC. Combining the CDR3 with reference TRBV11-2 and TRBJ2-1 gives the whole variable domain EAGVAQSPRYKIIEKRQSVAFWCNPISGHATLYWYQQILGQGPKLLIQFQNNGVVDDSQLPKDRFSAERLKGVDSTLKIQPAKLEDSAVYLCASSASGGEQFFGPGTRLTVL.

This clonotype was observed a handful of times. The V call is TRBV7-2, the J call TRBJ2-3; D not resolved. This CDR3 is built from 15 residues. Germline V CDR1 and CDR2: SGHTA, FQGNSA. V lost 2 bases and J lost 1, with 10 bases in between. The CDR3 DNA is TGTGCCAGCAGCTTATCGAGCGTTGGCACAGATACGCAGTATTTT. The encoded protein is CASSLSSVGTDTQYF.

The chain couples TRBV9 to TRBJ2-1; 15 nucleotides agree with TRBD2. Trimming cost V 4 bases and J 4 bases; bases outside gene matches: 9. Germline CDR1 is SGDLS and CDR2 is YYNGEE. This CDR3 has 18 amino acids. The CDR3 spells CASSPGLAGGLLYNEQFF. Here the CDR3 DNA reads TGTGCCAGCAGCCCGGGACTAGCGGGAGGTTTGTTGTACAATGAGCAGTTCTTC.